This T cell receptor beta chain appears in the sequencing data of a study of cytomegalovirus exposure and HLA in healthy donors. Study-wide results and limits: Previously analyzed data showed that most TCR beta V segments were productive at a frequency of about 87% or about 30%.

The study ran its PCR with 60 Vbeta and 13 Jbeta primers. Some clones are missing from TCRdb's copy, which holds only in-frame ones; the method was immunoSEQ multiplex PCR. The sample has roughly 190,000 clones; approximately 84% are singletons. Germline V gives CDR1 SGHDT, CDR2 YYEEEE. V gave up 4 bases and J gave up 6 bases, with 22 bases separating them. The CDR3 contains 17 residues. Turning to this clone: What it binds is not known.

The rearrangement uses TRBV5-6 and TRBJ2-2; D possibly corresponds to TRBD2 (6 bases). The clonotype originates from a woman in her forties or fifties in good health and CMV-seropositive. The sample comprised PBMCs. CDR3 region: CASSPPPGEWLSGELFF. The CDR3 region has the DNA TGTGCCAGCAGCCCCCCGCCGGGGGAGTGGTTGTCCGGGGAGCTGTTTTTT.